Included here is one TCR beta chain sequence, with context. Its antigen is as yet unknown. The protocol was immunoSEQ multiplex PCR, while the TCRdb copy is restricted to in-frame clones and leaves out a portion. This repertoire shows 65,000 to 70,000 clones, approximately 79% found once; its top ten account for approximately 9.3%. Trimming took off 0 bases at V and 4 bases at J, with 10 bases between the two ends. The CDR3 runs to 14 residues. Germline V CDR1 and CDR2: SGHNT, YYREEE (reference sequence). The record originates from a study of radiotherapy plus CTLA-4 blockade in lung cancer. Study information: Objective responses emerged in about 20% of patients, and 31% attained disease control.

Study-level points and caveats: Reports state that early shifts in blood T cell clones, with interferon-beta, best predicted response.

This TCR derives from a human donor with non-small cell lung cancer who had a complete response to radiotherapy plus ipilimumab. V is TRBV5-4 and J is TRBJ1-2, with D perhaps TRBD1 (5 bases). The sample was peripheral blood, taken from a patient treated with radiotherapy plus ipilimumab. The CDR3 coding sequence is TGTGCCAGCAGCTTGGACGGGGGAGGCTATGGCTACACCTTC. The encoded protein is CASSLDGGGYGYTF.